Listed here are 5 T cell receptor beta chains from one sample, sequenced in a study of blood T cell repertoires in COVID-19. Clones were sequenced by immunoSEQ multiplex PCR, and TCRdb holds only the in-frame ones, with some missing. The sample lists 200,000 to 250,000 clones; 65% to 85% were seen once. Sample: PBMCs or T cells enriched from blood (not recorded which). These receptors were obtained from a woman aged 35 to 49 who had recovered from COVID-19.

The chain has TRBV11-3 and TRBJ1-2; D may be TRBD1 (5 bases). The CDR3 consists of 15 residues. V was clipped by 5 bases and J by 3 bases, with 16 bases between them. The germline gives CDR1 SGHNT, CDR2 YENEEA. The CDR3 coding sequence is TGTGCCAGCAGCCCTAGGACCCAAGGGGACTATGGCTACACCTTC. Its translation is CASSPRTQGDYGYTF.

The chain carries TRBV5-6 and TRBJ2-3; D is unresolved. Trimming pared 4 bases from V and 4 bases from J, leaving 16 bases between. This CDR3 spans 15 amino acids. The germline V gene encodes CDR1 SGHDT and CDR2 YYEEEE. In DNA, the CDR3 is TGTGCCAGCAGCGGTTTGGAGAGGAAGGCAGATACGCAGTATTTT. Translating gives CASSGLERKADTQYF.

The V call is TRBV5-5, the J call TRBJ1-6; 10 bases are a match to TRBD1. Germline V lookup: CDR1 SGHKS, CDR2 YYEKEE (reference sequence). The CDR3 has 14 residues. The junction had 4 bases not matched to a gene; V was cut back by 6 bases and J by 7 bases. This CDR3 is CASNPGQGNSPLHF. The CDR3 DNA reads as TGTGCCAGCAACCCGGGACAGGGGAATTCACCCCTCCACTTT. Full variable domain (missing parts from reference TRBV5-5 and TRBJ1-6): DAGVTQSPTHLIKTRGQQVTLRCSPISGHKSVSWYQQVLGQGPQFIFQYYEKEERGRGNFPDRFSARQFPNYSSELNVNALLLGDSALYLCASNPGQGNSPLHFGNGTRLTVT.

The sample holds a few counts of this clone. The chain has TRBV24-1 and TRBJ1-2; 7 positions match TRBD1. Trimming at V came to 9 bases and at J to 2 bases, leaving 11 bases not matched to a gene. Germline V gene data show CDR1 as KGHDR and CDR2 as SFDVKD. The CDR3 is made up of 15 amino acids. The CDR3 spells CATSAGGDQNYGYTF. The CDR3 nucleotides read TGTGCCACCTCGGCAGGGGGAGATCAGAACTATGGCTACACCTTC.

This chain uses TRBV30 with TRBJ1-6, with D perhaps TRBD1 (6 bases). Germline CDR1 and CDR2: GTSNPN and SVGIG (reference sequence). The CDR3 length is 21 residues. V lost 2 bases to trimming and J lost 4 bases, with 30 bases between them. CDR3 in DNA: TGTGCCTGGAGTTTCCCTCCAGAACAGGGAAGAGGGCATATATATAATTCACCCCTCCACTTT. As protein: CAWSFPPEQGRGHIYNSPLHF.